This T cell receptor beta chain comes out of a study of post-analysis software for immune sequencing data. A remark on this clonotype: What it binds is unknown.

Germline assignment: CDR1 MNHEY and CDR2 SVGAGI. The CDR3 totals 16 residues. The V gene lost 4 bases and the J gene lost 7 bases, with 22 bases spanning the gap. Study-level points and caveats: Included in a set of roughly 5 TRBV segments more frequent in patients than controls were TRBV5-6, TRBV5-1 and TRBV20-1.

Every TCR beta cDNA library bore unique molecular identifiers. TCRdb re-analysed the PCR reads in MiXCR, keeping a single row per CDR3 protein. The repertoire holds hundreds of thousands of distinct CDR3 sequences, with 55% to 60% as singletons. The sample was blood. The origin of this receptor is a girl aged 2 to 9 with multiple sclerosis. This sequence joins TRBV6-5 and TRBJ1-2; no clear D gene. Here the CDR3 reads CASSSHPTDGSVGYTF. As DNA, the CDR3 is TGTGCCAGCAGTTCCCATCCTACGGACGGCAGCGTTGGCTACACCTTC.